These T cell receptor beta chains were read from a single sample in a study of blood T cell repertoires in COVID-19. Sequencing used immunoSEQ multiplex PCR; TCRdb keeps in-frame clones, though not all of them. Of some 200,000 clones listed, roughly 87% were seen once; the top ten hold 2% to 2.5%. The material sequenced was PBMCs or T cells enriched from blood (not recorded which). These receptors came from a woman aged 25-40 years who had recovered from COVID-19. CDR3s include the opening cysteine and the closing phenylalanine or tryptophan. Each record gives: J gene, clone size, D gene, V gene, CDR3 DNA, CDR3 protein. The D gene is left open where the match is weak. A row's size may be missing; if present it is once, few, many or a size class.

TRBJ2-2,NA,TRBD1,TRBV12-3/TRBV12-4,TGTGCCAGCAGTGGGGACAGGCCCGGGGAGCTGTTTTTT,CASSGDRPGELFF
TRBJ1-1,NA,NA,TRBV7-9,TGTGCCAGCAGCTTAGTCGGAGGGGCGGTCACTGAAGCTTTCTTT,CASSLVGGAVTEAFF
TRBJ2-2,NA,NA,TRBV7-7,TGTGCTAGCAGCCCCCACGCGGGGTCCCCGGGGCTGTTTTTT,CASSPHAGSPGLFF
TRBJ1-1,NA,NA,TRBV29-1,TGCAGCGTTGGGGGGCAATACACTGAAGCTTTCTTT,CSVGGQYTEAFF
TRBJ1-2,once,TRBD1,TRBV19,TGTGCCAGTAGTACACTCCAGGGGGTAGGCTATGGCTACACCTTC,CASSTLQGVGYGYTF
TRBJ2-1,NA,TRBD2,TRBV6-4,TGTGCCAGCAGTGACGGACTAGCGGGAGGGGCTGAGCAGTTCTTC,CASSDGLAGGAEQFF
TRBJ2-5,NA,TRBD2,TRBV7-2,TGTGCCAGCAGTTTAAGCGGGAGGGGAGAGACCCAGTACTTC,CASSLSGRGETQYF
TRBJ1-5,NA,TRBD1,TRBV7-2,TGTGCCAGCAGCTTAGGACAGGGGACTCAGCCCCAGCATTTT,CASSLGQGTQPQHF
TRBJ1-1,NA,TRBD1,TRBV7-9,TGTGCCAGCAGCCCAATTGACAGGGTTACTGAAGCTTTCTTT,CASSPIDRVTEAFF
TRBJ1-3,NA,TRBD1,TRBV30,TGTGCCTGGAGTTTTACCGGGACAGCGTTAAACACCATATATTTT,CAWSFTGTALNTIYF
TRBJ2-7,NA,NA,TRBV6-5,TGTGCCAGCAGTACCAGGGAGGTCGGCGAGCAGTACTTC,CASSTREVGEQYF
TRBJ1-1,few,TRBD1,TRBV7-9,TGTGCCAGCAGCTTAGATTGGGCAGGGGGTTTCACTGAAGCTTTCTTT,CASSLDWAGGFTEAFF
TRBJ2-1,once,TRBD2,TRBV29-1,TGCAGCGTTGAAGGCGGTACGGGAGGAACCTACAATGAGCAGTTCTTC,CSVEGGTGGTYNEQFF
TRBJ1-1,NA,NA,TRBV2,TGTGCCAGCAGCGCCGGGACAAGAAACACTGAAGCTTTCTTT,CASSAGTRNTEAFF
TRBJ2-6,NA,TRBD1,TRBV27,TGTGCCAGCAGTTTGGACAGGGGCTCTGGGGCCAACGTCCTGACTTTC,CASSLDRGSGANVLTF
TRBJ2-4,NA,TRBD2,TRBV19,TGTGCCAGTAGTTTCCCGGGAGGGGGCATTCAGTACTTC,CASSFPGGGIQYF
TRBJ1-4,NA,NA,TRBV9,TGTGCCAGCAGCGCCGATCGAGCAACTAATGAAAAACTGTTTTTT,CASSADRATNEKLFF
TRBJ2-1,NA,NA,TRBV20-1,TGCAGTGCTATTCATGAGGGGCAGTTCTTC,CSAIHEGQFF
TRBJ2-1,once,TRBD1,TRBV5-1,TGCGCCAGCAGCTTCTCCGGGACAGGCAACAATGAGCAGTTCTTC,CASSFSGTGNNEQFF
TRBJ1-5,NA,NA,TRBV7-2,TGTGCCAGCAGCCCGCCCATTTCATCATCGAAGAGGCAGCCCCAGCATTTT,CASSPPISSSKRQPQHF
TRBJ2-1,NA,NA,TRBV27,TGTGCCAGCAGTTTTGGAGTCCCTACCTCCTACAATGAGCAGTTCTTC,CASSFGVPTSYNEQFF
TRBJ1-4,NA,NA,TRBV2,TGTGCCACACTGGGGCATCGTGAAAAACTGTTTTTT,CATLGHREKLFF
TRBJ2-7,NA,NA,TRBV5-1,TGCGCCAGCAGCTTGGGTACGGACTATACTGGCGAGCAGTACTTC,CASSLGTDYTGEQYF
TRBJ2-5,NA,NA,TRBV6-2/TRBV6-3,TGTGCCAGCACCCCTCGGGGGGCCTGGGGGACCCAGTACTTC,CASTPRGAWGTQYF
TRBJ1-1,NA,NA,TRBV23-1,TGCGCCAGCAGTCAATCGGGGGCCAGTAACACTGAAGCTTTCTTT,CASSQSGASNTEAFF
TRBJ1-2,once,NA,TRBV18,TGTGCCAGCTCATACCTTGGACGAGGGCCCTCTAACTATGGCTACACCTTC,CASSYLGRGPSNYGYTF
TRBJ1-5,NA,NA,TRBV23-1,TGCGCCAGCAGTCAATTTCGGTCGGGTTATCAGCCCCAGCATTTT,CASSQFRSGYQPQHF
TRBJ2-7,NA,TRBD1,TRBV6-1,TGTGCCAGCAGTGAACGGTCCCGGGACAGTCCCTACGAGCAGTACTTC,CASSERSRDSPYEQYF
TRBJ2-2,once,NA,TRBV18,TGTGCCAGCTCACCACGTCGGGAGTTTAACACCGGGGAGCTGTTTTTT,CASSPRREFNTGELFF
TRBJ1-2,NA,NA,TRBV6-5,TGTGCCAGCAGGGGAGGGTCCATCTTAAACTATGGCTACACCTTC,CASRGGSILNYGYTF
TRBJ2-1,NA,NA,TRBV19,TGTGCCAGTAGCGGGGGATCCGGGACTCCGAGCTCCTACAATGAGCAGTTCTTC,CASSGGSGTPSSYNEQFF
TRBJ2-3,NA,NA,TRBV3-1/TRBV3-2,TGTGCCAGCACCCGTACTAGGCTAAACACAGATACGCAGTATTTT,CASTRTRLNTDTQYF
TRBJ2-7,NA,NA,TRBV4-3,TGCGCCAGCAGCCAAGATTTGGGGGGACGCGAGCAGTACTTC,CASSQDLGGREQYF
TRBJ2-2,NA,NA,TRBV7-8,TGTGCCAGCAGCTTAGGGGTAGCGGCGAACACCGGGGAGCTGTTTTTT,CASSLGVAANTGELFF
TRBJ1-1,NA,NA,TRBV30,TGTGCCTGGAGTGTAGACTGGAACACTGAAGCTTTCTTT,CAWSVDWNTEAFF